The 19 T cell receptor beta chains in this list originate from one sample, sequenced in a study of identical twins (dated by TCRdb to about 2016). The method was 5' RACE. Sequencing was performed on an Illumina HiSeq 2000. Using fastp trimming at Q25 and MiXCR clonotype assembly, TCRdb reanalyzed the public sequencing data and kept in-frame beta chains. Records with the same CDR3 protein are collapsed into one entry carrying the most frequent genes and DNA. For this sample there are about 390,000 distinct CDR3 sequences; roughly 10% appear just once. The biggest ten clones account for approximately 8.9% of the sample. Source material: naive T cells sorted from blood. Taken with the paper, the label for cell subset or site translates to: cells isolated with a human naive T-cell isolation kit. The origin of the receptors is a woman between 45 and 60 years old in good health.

Here the CDR3 reads CASSQVEATRYNEQFF. Here the CDR3 DNA reads TGCGCCAGCAGCCAAGTGGAGGCTACCCGGTACAATGAGCAGTTCTTC. The V and J genes are TRBV4-1 and TRBJ2-1; D possibly corresponds to TRBD2 (5 bases). The CDR3 is 16 amino acids. V was clipped by 1 base and J by 4 bases, with 14 bases between them. CDR1 is MGHRA, CDR2 YSYEKL, per germline.

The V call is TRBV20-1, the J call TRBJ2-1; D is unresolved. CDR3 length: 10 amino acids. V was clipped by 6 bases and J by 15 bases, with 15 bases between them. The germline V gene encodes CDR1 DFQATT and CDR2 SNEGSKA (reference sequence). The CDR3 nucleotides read TGCAGTGCCTCTACGACCCGTAGGTTCTTC. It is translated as CSASTTRRFF.

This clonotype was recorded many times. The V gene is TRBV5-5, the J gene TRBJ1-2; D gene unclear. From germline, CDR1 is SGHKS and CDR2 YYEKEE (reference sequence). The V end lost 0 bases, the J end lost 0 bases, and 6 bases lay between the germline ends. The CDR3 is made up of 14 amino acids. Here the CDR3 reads CASSLETPNYGYTF. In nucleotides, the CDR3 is TGTGCCAGCAGCTTGGAAACCCCTAACTATGGCTACACCTTC. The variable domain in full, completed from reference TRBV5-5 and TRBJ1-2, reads DAGVTQSPTHLIKTRGQQVTLRCSPISGHKSVSWYQQVLGQGPQFIFQYYEKEERGRGNFPDRFSARQFPNYSSELNVNALLLGDSALYLCASSLETPNYGYTFGSGTRLTVV.

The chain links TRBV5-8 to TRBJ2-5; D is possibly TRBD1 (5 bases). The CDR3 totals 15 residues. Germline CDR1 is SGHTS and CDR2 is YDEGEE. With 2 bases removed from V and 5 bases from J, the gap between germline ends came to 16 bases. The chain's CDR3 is CASSFMRQLRETQYF. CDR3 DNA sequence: TGTGCCAGCAGCTTTATGAGACAGTTAAGGGAGACCCAGTACTTC.

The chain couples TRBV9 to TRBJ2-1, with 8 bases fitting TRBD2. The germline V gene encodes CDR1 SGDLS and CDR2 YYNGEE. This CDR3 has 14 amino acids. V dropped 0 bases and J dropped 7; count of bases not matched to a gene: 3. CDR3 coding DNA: TGTGCCAGCAGCGTAGCTCCTAGCGGGAATGAGCAGTTCTTC. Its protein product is CASSVAPSGNEQFF.

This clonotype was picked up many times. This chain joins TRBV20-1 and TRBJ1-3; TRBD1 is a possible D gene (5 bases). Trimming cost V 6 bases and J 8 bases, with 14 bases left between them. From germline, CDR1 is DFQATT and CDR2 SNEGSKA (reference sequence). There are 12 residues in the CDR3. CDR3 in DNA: TGCAGTGCCCCGGACACGGCGGACACCATATATTTT. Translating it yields CSAPDTADTIYF.

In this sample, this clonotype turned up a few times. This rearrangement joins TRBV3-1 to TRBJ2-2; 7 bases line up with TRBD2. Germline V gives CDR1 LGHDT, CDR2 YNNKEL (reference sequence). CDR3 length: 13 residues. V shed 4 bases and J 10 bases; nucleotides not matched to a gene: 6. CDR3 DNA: TGTGCCAGCAGCCGCCTAGCGGTAGAGGAGCTGTTTTTT. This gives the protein CASSRLAVEELFF.

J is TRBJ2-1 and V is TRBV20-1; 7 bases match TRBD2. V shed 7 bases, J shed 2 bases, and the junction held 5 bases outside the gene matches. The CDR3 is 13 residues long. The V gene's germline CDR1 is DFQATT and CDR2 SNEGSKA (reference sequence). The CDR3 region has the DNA TGCAGTGTCCTTACTAGCGCCTACAATGAGCAGTTCTTC. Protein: CSVLTSAYNEQFF.

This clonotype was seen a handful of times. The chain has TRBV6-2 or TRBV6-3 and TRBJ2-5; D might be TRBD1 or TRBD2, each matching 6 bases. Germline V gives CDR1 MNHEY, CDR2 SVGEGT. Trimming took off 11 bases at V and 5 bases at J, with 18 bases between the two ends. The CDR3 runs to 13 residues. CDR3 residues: CALGGPGMETQYF. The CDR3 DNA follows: TGTGCCCTGGGGGGCCCTGGGATGGAGACCCAGTACTTC.

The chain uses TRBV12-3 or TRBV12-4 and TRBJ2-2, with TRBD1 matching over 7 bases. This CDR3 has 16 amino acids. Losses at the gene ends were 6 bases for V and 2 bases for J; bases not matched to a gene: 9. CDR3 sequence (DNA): TGTGCCAGCAGGTCAGACAGGGCTGAAAACACCGGGGAGCTGTTTTTT. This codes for CASRSDRAENTGELFF.

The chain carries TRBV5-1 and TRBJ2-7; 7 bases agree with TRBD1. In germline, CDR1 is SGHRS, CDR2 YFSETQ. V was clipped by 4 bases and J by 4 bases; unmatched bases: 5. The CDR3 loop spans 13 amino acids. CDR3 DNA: TGCGCCAGCAGCGAGGGGGCCGAGTACGAGCAGTACTTC. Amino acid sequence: CASSEGAEYEQYF.

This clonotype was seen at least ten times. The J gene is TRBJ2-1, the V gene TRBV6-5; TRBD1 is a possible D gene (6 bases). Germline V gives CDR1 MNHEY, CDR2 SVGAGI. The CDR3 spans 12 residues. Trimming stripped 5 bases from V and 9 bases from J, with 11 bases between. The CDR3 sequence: CASSRIGGEQFF. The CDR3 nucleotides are TGTGCCAGCAGTCGCATAGGGGGTGAGCAGTTCTTC.

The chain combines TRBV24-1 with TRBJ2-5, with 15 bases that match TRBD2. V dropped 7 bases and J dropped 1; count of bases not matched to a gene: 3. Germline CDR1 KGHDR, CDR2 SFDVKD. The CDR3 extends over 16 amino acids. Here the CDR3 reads CATSGLAGGTQETQYF. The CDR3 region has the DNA TGTGCCACCAGCGGACTAGCGGGAGGGACCCAAGAGACCCAGTACTTC.

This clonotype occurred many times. CDR3 sequence: CAILRTSHNEQFF. CDR3 in DNA: TGTGCCATCCTCCGGACCTCGCACAATGAGCAGTTCTTC. The chain employs TRBV10-3 and TRBJ2-1; D not resolved. V lost 8 bases to trimming and J lost 5 bases, with 13 bases between them. In germline, CDR1 is ENHRY, CDR2 SYGVKD. The CDR3 is made up of 13 amino acids.

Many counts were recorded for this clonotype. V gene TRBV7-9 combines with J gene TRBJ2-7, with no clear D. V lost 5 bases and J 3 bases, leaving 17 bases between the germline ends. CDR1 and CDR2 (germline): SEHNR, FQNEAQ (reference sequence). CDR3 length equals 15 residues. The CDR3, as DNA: TGTGCCAGCAGCCCCCCCGGACGGACGCTCTACGAGCAGTACTTC. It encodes CASSPPGRTLYEQYF.

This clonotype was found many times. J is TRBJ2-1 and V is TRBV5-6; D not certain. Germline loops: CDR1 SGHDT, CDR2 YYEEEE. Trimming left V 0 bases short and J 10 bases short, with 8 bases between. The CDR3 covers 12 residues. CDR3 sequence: CASSLGALEQFF. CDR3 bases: TGTGCCAGCAGCTTGGGGGCGTTGGAGCAGTTCTTC.

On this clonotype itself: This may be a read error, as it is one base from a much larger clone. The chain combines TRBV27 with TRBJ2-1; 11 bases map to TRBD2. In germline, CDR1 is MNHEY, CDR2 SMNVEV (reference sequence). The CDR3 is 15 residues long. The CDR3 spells CASSPGTSGHNEQLF. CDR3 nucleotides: TGTGCCAGCAGTCCCGGGACTAGCGGACACAATGAGCAGTTGTTC.

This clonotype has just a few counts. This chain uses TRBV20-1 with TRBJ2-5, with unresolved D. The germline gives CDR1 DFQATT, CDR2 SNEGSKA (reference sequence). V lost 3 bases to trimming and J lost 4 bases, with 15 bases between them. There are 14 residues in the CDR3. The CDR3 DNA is TGCAGTGCTAGTCGACCCGAAGGGTCAGAGACCCAGTACTTC. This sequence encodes CSASRPEGSETQYF.

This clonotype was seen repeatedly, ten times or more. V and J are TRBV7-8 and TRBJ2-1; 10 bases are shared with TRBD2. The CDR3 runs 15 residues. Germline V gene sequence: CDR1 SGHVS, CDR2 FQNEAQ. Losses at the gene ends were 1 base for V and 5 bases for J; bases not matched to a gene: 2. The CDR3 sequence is CASSLVGLADNEQFF. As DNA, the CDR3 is TGTGCCAGCAGCTTAGTTGGACTAGCGGACAATGAGCAGTTCTTC.